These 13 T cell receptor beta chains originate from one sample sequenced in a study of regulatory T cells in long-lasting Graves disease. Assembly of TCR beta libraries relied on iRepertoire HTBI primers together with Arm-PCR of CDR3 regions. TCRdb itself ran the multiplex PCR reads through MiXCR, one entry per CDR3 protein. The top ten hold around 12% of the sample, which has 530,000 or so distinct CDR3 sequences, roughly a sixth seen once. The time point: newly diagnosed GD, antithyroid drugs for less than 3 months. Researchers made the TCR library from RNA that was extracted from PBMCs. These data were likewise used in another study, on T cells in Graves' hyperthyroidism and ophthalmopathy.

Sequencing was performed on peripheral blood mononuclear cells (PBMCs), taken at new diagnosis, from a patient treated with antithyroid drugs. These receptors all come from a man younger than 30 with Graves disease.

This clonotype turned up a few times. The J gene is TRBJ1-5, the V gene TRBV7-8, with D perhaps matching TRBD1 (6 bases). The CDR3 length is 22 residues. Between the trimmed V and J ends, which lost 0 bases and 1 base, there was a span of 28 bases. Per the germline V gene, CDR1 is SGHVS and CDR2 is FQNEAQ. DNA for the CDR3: TGTGCCAGCAGCTTAGCAAAAACGGATGGGGGGGCCGGTTGGGGGAGCAATCAGCCCCAGCATTTT. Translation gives CASSLAKTDGGAGWGSNQPQHF.

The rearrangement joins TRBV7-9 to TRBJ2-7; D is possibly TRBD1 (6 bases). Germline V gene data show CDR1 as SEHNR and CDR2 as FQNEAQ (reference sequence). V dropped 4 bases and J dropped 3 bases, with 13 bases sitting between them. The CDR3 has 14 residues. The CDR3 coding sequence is TGTGCCAGCAGCTCCCGGGACACGGACTACGAGCAGTACTTC. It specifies CASSSRDTDYEQYF.

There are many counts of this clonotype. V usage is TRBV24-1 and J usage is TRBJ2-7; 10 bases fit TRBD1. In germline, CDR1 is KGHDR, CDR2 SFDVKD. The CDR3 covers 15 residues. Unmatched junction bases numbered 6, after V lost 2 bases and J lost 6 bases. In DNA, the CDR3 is TGTGCCACCAGTGATTCCGGACAGGGGGGATTCGAGCAGTACTTC. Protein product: CATSDSGQGGFEQYF.

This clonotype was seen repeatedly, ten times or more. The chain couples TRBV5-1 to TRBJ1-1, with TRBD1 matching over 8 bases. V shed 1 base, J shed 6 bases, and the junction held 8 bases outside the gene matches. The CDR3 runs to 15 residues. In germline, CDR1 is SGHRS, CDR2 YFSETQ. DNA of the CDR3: TGCGCCAGCAGCTTGTACCAGGGGGCGCGCCCTGAAGCTTTCTTT. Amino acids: CASSLYQGARPEAFF.

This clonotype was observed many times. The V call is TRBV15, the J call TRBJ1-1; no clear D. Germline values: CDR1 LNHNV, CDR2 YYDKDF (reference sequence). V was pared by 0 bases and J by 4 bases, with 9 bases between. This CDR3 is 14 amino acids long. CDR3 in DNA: TGTGCCACCAGCAGAGATTGGGCTCGCACTGAAGCTTTCTTT. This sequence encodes CATSRDWARTEAFF.

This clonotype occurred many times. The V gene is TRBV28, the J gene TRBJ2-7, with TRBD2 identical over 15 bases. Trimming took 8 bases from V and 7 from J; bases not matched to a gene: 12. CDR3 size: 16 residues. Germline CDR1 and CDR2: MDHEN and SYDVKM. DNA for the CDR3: TGTGCCAGCCACCCCCGGGGACTAGCGGGGGGAGATGAGCAGTACTTC. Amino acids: CASHPRGLAGGDEQYF.

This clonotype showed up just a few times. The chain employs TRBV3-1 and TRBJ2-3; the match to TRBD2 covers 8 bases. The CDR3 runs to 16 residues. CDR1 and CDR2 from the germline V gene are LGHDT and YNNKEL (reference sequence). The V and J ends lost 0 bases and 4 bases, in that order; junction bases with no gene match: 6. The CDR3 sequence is CASSQETGGPPDTQYF. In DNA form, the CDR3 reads TGTGCCAGCAGCCAAGAGACGGGAGGGCCGCCAGATACGCAGTATTTT.

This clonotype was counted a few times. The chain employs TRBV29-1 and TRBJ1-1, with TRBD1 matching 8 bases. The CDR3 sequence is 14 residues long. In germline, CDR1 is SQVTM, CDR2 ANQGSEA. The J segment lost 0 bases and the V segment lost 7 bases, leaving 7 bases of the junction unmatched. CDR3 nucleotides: TGCAGCGCCCGGGACAGGACTATGAACACTGAAGCTTTCTTT. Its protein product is CSARDRTMNTEAFF.

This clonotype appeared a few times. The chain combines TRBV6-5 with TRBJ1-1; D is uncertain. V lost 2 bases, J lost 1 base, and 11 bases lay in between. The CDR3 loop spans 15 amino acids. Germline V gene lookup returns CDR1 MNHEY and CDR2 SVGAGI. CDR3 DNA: TGTGCCAGCAGTTACGGGGTCCCGAGGAACACTGAAGCTTTCTTT. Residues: CASSYGVPRNTEAFF.

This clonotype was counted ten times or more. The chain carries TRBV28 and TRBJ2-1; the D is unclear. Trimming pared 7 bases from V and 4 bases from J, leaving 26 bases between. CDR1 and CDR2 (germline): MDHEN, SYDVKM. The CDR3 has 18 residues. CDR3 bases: TGTGCCAGCACCTCCTACTCCGCCGTCGGGCTAGAGTACAATGAGCAGTTCTTC. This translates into CASTSYSAVGLEYNEQFF. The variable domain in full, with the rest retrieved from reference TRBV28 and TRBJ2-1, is DVKVTQSSRYLVKRTGEKVFLECVQDMDHENMFWYRQDPGLGLRLIYFSYDVKMKEKGDIPEGYSVSREKKERFSLILESASTNQTSMYLCASTSYSAVGLEYNEQFFGPGTRLTVL.

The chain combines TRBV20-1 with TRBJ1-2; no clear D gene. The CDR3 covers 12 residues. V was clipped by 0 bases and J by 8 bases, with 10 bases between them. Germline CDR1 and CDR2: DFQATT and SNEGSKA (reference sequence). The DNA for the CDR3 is TGCAGTGCTAGAGAGAGGGCTCGAGGCTACACCTTC. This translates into CSARERARGYTF.

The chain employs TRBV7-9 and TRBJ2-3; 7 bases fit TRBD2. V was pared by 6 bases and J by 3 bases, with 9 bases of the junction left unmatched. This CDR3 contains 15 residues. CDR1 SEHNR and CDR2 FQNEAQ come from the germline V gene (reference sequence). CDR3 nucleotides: TGTGCCAGCAGACTTACGGGCGGGAGTACAGATACGCAGTATTTT. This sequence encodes CASRLTGGSTDTQYF.

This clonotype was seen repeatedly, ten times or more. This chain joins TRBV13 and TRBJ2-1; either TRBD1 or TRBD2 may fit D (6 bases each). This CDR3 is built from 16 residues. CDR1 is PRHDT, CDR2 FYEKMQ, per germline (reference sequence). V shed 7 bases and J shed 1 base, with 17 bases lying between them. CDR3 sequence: CASIPEGDGSYNEQFF. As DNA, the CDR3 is TGTGCCAGCATCCCGGAGGGGGATGGATCCTACAATGAGCAGTTCTTC.